This T cell receptor beta chain was profiled in a study of T cell repertoires in cytomegalovirus infection. Overall study: Public TCR beta signatures indicated both CMV infection and matching HLA type. The study, taken as a whole, reports: Clonotype analysis showed dominance of the ex vivo response by HLA-C-restricted CMV-specific TCR beta clonotypes. Public TCR beta family frequency separated CMV-and-HLA carriers, including in an independent cohort.

TCRdb ran MiXCR on the reads and lists one entry per CDR3 protein. The table has roughly 81,000 distinct CDR3 sequences, roughly 3.6% seen once. Points on this clonotype: The antigen is not known.

Germline CDR1 and CDR2: MGHDK and SYGVNS. V shed 7 bases and J 4 bases; nucleotides not matched to a gene: 4. The CDR3 runs 13 residues. The genes are TRBV25-1 and TRBJ2-5; 9 bases fit TRBD2. The origin of this receptor is a human donor in good health (CMV status not recorded). Some clones in this sample may be carry-over from other donors' samples. The sequenced sample consisted of PBMCs. CDR3 sequence (DNA): TGTGCCAGCATCCGGCGGGGGGGAGAGACCCAGTACTTC. This translates into CASIRRGGETQYF.